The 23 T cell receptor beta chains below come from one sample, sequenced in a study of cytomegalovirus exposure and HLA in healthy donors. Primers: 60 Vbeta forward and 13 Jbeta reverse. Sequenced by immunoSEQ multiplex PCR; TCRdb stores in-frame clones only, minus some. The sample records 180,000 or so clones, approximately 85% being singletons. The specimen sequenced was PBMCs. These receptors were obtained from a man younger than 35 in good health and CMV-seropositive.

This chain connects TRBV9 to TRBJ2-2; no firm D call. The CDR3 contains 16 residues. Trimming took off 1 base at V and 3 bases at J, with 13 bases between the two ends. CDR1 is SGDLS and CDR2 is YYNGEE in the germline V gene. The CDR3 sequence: CASSVPPDRDTGELFF. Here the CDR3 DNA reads TGTGCCAGCAGCGTACCGCCTGACCGGGACACCGGGGAGCTGTTTTTT.

The CDR3 DNA reads as TGTGCCAGCAGCCAGCAAGAGACCCAGTACTTC. It is translated as CASSQQETQYF. This chain joins TRBV6-6 and TRBJ2-5, with D hard to call. There are 11 residues in the CDR3. Germline loops: CDR1 MNHNY, CDR2 SVGAGI (reference sequence). The V gene lost 6 bases and the J gene lost 2 bases, with 4 bases spanning the gap.

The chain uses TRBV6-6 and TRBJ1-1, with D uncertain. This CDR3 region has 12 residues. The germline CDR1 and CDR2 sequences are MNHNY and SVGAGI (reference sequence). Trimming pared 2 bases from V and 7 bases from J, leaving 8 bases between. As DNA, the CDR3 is TGTGCCAGCAGTTACGGGCAGAATGAAGCTTTCTTT. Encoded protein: CASSYGQNEAFF.

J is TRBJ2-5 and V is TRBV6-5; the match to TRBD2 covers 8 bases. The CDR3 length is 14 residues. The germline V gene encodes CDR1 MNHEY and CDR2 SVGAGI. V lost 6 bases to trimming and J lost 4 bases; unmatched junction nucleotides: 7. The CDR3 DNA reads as TGTGCCAGCAGCTCGAGCGGGGGAGGAGAGACCCAGTACTTC. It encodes CASSSSGGGETQYF.

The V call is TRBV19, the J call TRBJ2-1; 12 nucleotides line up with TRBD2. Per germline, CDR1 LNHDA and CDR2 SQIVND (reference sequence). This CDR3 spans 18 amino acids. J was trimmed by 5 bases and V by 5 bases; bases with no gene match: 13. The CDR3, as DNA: TGTGCCAGTAGTTCCTCCCTAGCGGGGGGGCCTATAAACAATGAGCAGTTCTTC. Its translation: CASSSSLAGGPINNEQFF.

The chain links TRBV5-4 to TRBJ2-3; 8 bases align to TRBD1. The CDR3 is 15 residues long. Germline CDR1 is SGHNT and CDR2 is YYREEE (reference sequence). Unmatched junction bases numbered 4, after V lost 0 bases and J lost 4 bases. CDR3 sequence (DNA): TGTGCCAGCAGCTTGGGCCAGGGGGCGGCAGATACGCAGTATTTT. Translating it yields CASSLGQGAADTQYF.

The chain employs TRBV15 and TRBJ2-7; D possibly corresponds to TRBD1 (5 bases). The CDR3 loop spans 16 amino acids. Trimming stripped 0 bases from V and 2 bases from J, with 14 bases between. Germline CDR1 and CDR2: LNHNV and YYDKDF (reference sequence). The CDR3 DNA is TGTGCCACCAGCAGAGAGAGCAGGGTTGACCCCTACGAGCAGTACTTC. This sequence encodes CATSRESRVDPYEQYF.

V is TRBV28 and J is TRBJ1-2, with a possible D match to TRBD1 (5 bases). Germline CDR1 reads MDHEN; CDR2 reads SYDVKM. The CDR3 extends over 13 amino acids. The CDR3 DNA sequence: TGTGTTACAGATGGGGGGTCGGAAAGCGGCTACACCTTC. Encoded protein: CVTDGGSESGYTF.

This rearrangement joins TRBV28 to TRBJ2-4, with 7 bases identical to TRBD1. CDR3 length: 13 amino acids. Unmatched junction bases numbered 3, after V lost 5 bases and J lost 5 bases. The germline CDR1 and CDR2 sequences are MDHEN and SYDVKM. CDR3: CASSGQVENIQYF. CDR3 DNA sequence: TGTGCCAGCAGTGGACAGGTCGAAAACATTCAGTACTTC.

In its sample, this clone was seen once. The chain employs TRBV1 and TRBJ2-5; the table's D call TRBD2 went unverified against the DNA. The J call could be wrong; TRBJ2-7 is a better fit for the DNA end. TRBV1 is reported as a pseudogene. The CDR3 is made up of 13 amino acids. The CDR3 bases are TGCACCAGCAGCCAAGATTGGCGGTACGAGCAGTACTTC. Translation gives CTSSQDWRYEQYF.

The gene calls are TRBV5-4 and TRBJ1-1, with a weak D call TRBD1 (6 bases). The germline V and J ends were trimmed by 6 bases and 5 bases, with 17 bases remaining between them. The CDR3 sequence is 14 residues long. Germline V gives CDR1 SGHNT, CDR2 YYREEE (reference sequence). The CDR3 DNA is TGTGCCAGCAAAGTGGGGGGGGGCGTGACTGAAGCTTTCTTT. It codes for CASKVGGGVTEAFF.

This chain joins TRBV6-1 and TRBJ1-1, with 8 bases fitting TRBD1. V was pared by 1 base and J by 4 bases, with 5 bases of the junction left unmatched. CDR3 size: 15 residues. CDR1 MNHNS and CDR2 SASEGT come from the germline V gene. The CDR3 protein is CASSEGQGHPTEAFF. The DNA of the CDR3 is TGTGCCAGCAGTGAAGGACAGGGGCATCCCACTGAAGCTTTCTTT.

Written as DNA, the CDR3 is TGTGCCAGCAGCAGGACTAGCGGGGGGGACACAGATACGCAGTATTTT. It translates to CASSRTSGGDTDTQYF. The V and J genes are TRBV27 and TRBJ2-3; 15 bases match TRBD2. The CDR3 spans 16 residues. V was pared by 6 bases and J by 2 bases, with 3 bases of the junction left unmatched. In germline, CDR1 is MNHEY, CDR2 SMNVEV (reference sequence).

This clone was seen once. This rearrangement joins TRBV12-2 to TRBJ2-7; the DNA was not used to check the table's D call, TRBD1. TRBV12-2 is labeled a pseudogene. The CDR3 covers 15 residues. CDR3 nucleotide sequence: TGTGCAAGTCGCTTAACCCGGGACAGTCCCTACGAGCAGTACTTC. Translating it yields CASRLTRDSPYEQYF.

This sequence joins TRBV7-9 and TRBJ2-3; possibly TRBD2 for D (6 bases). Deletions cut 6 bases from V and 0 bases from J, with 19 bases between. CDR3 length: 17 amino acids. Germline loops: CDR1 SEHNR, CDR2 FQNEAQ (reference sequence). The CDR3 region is CASREPGGNVSTDTQYF. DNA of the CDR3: TGTGCCAGCAGGGAACCCGGGGGAAATGTTAGCACAGATACGCAGTATTTT.

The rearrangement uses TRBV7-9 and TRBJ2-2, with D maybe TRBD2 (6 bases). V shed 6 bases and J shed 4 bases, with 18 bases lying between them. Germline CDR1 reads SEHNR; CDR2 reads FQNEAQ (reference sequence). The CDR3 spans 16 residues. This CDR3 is CASSLTGPRGTGELFF. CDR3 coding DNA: TGTGCCAGCAGTCTAACCGGCCCGCGGGGCACCGGGGAGCTGTTTTTT. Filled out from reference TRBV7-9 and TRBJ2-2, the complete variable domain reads DTGVSQNPRHKITKRGQNVTFRCDPISEHNRLYWYRQTLGQGPEFLTYFQNEAQLEKSRLLSDRFSAERPKGSFSTLEIQRTEQGDSAMYLCASSLTGPRGTGELFFGEGSRLTVL.

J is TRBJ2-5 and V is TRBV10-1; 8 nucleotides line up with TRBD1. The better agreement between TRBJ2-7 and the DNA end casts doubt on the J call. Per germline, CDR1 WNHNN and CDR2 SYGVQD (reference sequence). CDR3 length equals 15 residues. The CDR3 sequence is CASSEQGAPSYEQYF. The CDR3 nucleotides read TGCGCCAGCAGTGAGCAGGGGGCCCCCAGCTACGAGCAGTACTTC.

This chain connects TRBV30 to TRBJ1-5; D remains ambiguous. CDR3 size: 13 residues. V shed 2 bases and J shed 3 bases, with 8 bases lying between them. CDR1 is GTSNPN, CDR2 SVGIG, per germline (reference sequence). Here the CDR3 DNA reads TGTGCCTGGAGTACGACTAACAATCAGCCCCAGCATTTT. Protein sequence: CAWSTTNNQPQHF. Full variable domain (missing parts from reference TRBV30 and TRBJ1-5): SQTIHQWPATLVQPVGSPLSLECTVEGTSNPNLYWYRQAAGRGLQLLFYSVGIGQISSEVPQNLSASRPQDRQFILSSKKLLLSDSGFYLCAWSTTNNQPQHFGDGTRLSIL.

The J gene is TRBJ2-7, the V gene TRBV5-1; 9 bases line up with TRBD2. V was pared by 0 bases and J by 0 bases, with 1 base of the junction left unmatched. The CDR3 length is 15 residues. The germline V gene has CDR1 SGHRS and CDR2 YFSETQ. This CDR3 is CASSLVAGDSYEQYF. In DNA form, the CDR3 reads TGCGCCAGCAGCTTGGTAGCGGGGGACTCCTACGAGCAGTACTTC.

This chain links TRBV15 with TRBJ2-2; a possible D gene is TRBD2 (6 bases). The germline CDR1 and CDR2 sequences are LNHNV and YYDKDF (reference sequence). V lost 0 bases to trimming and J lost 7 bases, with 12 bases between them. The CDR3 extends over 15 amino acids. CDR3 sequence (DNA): TGTGCCACCAGCAGAGATCTAACTAGCTTCGGGGAGCTGTTTTTT. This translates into CATSRDLTSFGELFF. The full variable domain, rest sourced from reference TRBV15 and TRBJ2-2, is DAMVIQNPRYQVTQFGKPVTLSCSQTLNHNVMYWYQQKSSQAPKLLFHYYDKDFNNEADTPDNFQSRRPNTSFCFLDIRSPGLGDTAMYLCATSRDLTSFGELFFGEGSRLTVL.

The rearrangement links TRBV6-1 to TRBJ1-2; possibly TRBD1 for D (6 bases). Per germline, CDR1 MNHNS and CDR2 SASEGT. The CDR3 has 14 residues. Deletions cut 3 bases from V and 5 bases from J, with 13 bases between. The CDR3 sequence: CASSEGLGAYGYTF. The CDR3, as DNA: TGTGCCAGCAGTGAGGGCCTGGGGGCTTATGGCTACACCTTC.

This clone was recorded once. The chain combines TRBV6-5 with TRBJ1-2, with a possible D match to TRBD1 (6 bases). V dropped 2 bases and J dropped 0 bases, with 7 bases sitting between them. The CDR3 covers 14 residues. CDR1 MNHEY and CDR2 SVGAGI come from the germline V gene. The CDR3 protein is CASSYQGTNYGYTF. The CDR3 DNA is TGTGCCAGCAGTTACCAGGGGACTAACTATGGCTACACCTTC.

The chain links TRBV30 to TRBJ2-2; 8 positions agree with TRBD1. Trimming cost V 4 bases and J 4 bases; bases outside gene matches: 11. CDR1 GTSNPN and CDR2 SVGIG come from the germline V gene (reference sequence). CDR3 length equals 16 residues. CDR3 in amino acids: CAWKQGALVSTGELFF. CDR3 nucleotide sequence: TGTGCCTGGAAGCAGGGGGCGTTGGTATCCACCGGGGAGCTGTTTTTT.